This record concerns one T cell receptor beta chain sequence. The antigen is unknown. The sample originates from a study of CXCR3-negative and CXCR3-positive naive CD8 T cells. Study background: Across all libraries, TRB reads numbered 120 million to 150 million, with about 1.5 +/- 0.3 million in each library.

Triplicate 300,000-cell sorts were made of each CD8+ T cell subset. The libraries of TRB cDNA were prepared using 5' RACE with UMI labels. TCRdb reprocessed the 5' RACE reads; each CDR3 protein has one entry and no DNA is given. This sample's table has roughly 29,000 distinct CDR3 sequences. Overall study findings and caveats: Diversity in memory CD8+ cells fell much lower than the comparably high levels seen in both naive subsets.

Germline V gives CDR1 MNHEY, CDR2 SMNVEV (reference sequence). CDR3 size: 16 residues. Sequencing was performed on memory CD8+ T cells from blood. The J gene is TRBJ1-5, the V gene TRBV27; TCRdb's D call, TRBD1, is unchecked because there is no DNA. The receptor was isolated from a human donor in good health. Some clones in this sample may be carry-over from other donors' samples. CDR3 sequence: CASSLRTGEGVQPQHF.